A single TCR beta chain is shown here with its context. Its antigen is not identified. The study ran its PCR with 60 Vbeta and 13 Jbeta primers. Clones were sequenced by immunoSEQ multiplex PCR, and TCRdb holds only the in-frame ones, with some missing. The table records more than 120,000 clones, roughly 80% of them present only once. The CDR3 length is 13 residues. Trimming took 6 bases from V and 8 from J, leaving 16 bases between them. The germline V gene has CDR1 SNHLY and CDR2 FYNNEI. This sample was taken from a study of cytomegalovirus exposure and HLA in healthy donors. In the study overall: A prior study identified 120 million or so unique TCR beta sequences from 190 million or so T cells. The Caucasian-associated ancestry cluster contained approximately 81% of the approximately 420 genotyped donors.

Study findings and constraints: In a later analysis, a missense DCLRE1C variant was linked to TCR beta V- and J-gene trimming. In a later analysis, compared with equally common non-associated chains, HLA-associated beta chains were more expanded.

The receptor was derived from a woman aged 30 to 39 in good health and CMV-seronegative. The sequencing sample was made of PBMCs. This chain joins TRBV2 and TRBJ1-2; D is unclear. The CDR3 nucleotides are TGTGCCAGCAGGGCTCGCTTCACGGGGGGCTACACCTTC. Translation: CASRARFTGGYTF. The variable domain in full, with the rest retrieved from reference TRBV2 and TRBJ1-2, is EPEVTQTPSHQVTQMGQEVILRCVPISNHLYFYWYRQILGQKVEFLVSFYNNEISEKSEIFDDQFSVERPDGSNFTLKIRSTKLEDSAMYFCASRARFTGGYTFGSGTRLTVV.